The present T cell receptor beta chain was sequenced within a study of blood T cell repertoires in COVID-19. Generated by immunoSEQ multiplex PCR, the TCRdb table keeps only in-frame clones and is missing some. The sample has approximately 110,000 clones, about two thirds seen once; the top ten hold more than 0.8%. Unmatched junction bases numbered 2, after V lost 6 bases and J lost 7 bases. Germline loops: CDR1 ENHRY, CDR2 SYGVKD. The CDR3 extends over 13 amino acids. The chain employs TRBV10-3 and TRBJ1-6; 8 bases fit TRBD1. The sequencing sample was made of peripheral blood. This sequence originates from a human donor with acute or convalescent COVID-19. The donor label of this sample is uncertain. CDR3 sequence: CAIRTGENSPLHF. CDR3 nucleotides: TGTGCCATCAGGACAGGGGAGAATTCACCCCTCCACTTT.